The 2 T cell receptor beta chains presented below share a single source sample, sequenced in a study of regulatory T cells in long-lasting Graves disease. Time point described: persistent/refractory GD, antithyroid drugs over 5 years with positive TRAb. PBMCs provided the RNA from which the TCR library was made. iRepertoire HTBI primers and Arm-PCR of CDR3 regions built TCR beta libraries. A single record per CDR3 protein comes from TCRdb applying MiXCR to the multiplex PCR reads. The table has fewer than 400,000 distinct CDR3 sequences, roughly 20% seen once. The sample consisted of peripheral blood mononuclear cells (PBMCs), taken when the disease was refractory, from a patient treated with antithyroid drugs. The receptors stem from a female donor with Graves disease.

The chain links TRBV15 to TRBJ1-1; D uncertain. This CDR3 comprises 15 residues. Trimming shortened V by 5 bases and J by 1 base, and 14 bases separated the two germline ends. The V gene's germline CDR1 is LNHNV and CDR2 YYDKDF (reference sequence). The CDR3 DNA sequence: TGTGCCACCAGCGAAACGACTCCTGCGAACACTGAAGCTTTCTTT. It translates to CATSETTPANTEAFF.

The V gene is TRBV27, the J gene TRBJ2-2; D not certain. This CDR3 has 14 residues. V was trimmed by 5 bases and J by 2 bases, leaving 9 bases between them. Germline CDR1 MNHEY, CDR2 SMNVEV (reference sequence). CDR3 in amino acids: CASSPDPNTGELFF. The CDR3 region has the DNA TGTGCCAGCAGTCCAGACCCTAACACCGGGGAGCTGTTTTTT.